A selection of T cell receptor beta chains follows, all from one sample in a study of Ad26.COV2.S vaccination and SARS-CoV-2 variants. Measured with immunoSEQ multiplex PCR; TCRdb has only the in-frame clones, and not every one. The table records about 350,000 clones, roughly 94% of them present only once. Sequences were derived from peripheral blood, sampled after recovery from COVID-19. These receptor sequences come from a human donor who had recovered from COVID-19. Both conserved end residues are part of each CDR3. The order of the fields is V gene, J gene, clone size, CDR3 protein. Expanded clones get a size class; other rows say once, few or many, or leave the size out.

v_call: TRBV3-1/TRBV3-2
j_call: TRBJ1-1
clone_size: once
cdr3_aa: CASSPTTGGNTEAFF

v_call: TRBV27
j_call: TRBJ2-7
clone_size: once
cdr3_aa: CASSLRTGFHEQYF

v_call: TRBV6-5
j_call: TRBJ1-2
clone_size: NA
cdr3_aa: CASSYSWAGEYGYTF

v_call: TRBV3-1/TRBV3-2
j_call: TRBJ1-2
clone_size: NA
cdr3_aa: CASSSPGHSLYGYTF

v_call: TRBV19
j_call: TRBJ1-1
clone_size: once
cdr3_aa: CASSIGGQGDTEAFF

v_call: TRBV27
j_call: TRBJ1-1
clone_size: NA
cdr3_aa: CASTRDNSMNTEAFF

v_call: TRBV2
j_call: TRBJ2-2
clone_size: NA
cdr3_aa: CASKQVGELFF

v_call: TRBV5-6
j_call: TRBJ1-6
clone_size: NA
cdr3_aa: CASSFRGSSYNSPLHF

v_call: TRBV13
j_call: TRBJ2-3
clone_size: NA
cdr3_aa: CASSYPRTDTQYF

v_call: TRBV4-3
j_call: TRBJ2-7
clone_size: NA
cdr3_aa: CASSPSGTGTYEQYF

v_call: TRBV7-6
j_call: TRBJ2-5
clone_size: NA
cdr3_aa: CASSLGTSGLRRQETQYF

v_call: TRBV5-6
j_call: TRBJ2-7
clone_size: NA
cdr3_aa: CASSSWTGSYEQYF

v_call: TRBV18
j_call: TRBJ1-4
clone_size: NA
cdr3_aa: CASSPPAGGNEKLFF

v_call: TRBV7-6
j_call: TRBJ2-1
clone_size: NA
cdr3_aa: CASSPWWWMKGDEQFF

v_call: TRBV29-1
j_call: TRBJ2-5
clone_size: NA
cdr3_aa: CSVKGDGQQETQYF

v_call: TRBV5-1
j_call: TRBJ1-2
clone_size: NA
cdr3_aa: CASSLTRDRGYTF

v_call: TRBV6-5
j_call: TRBJ2-7
clone_size: NA
cdr3_aa: CASSDRPLLTYEQYF

v_call: TRBV14
j_call: TRBJ2-4
clone_size: NA
cdr3_aa: CASSQPGRGPAKNIQYF

v_call: TRBV29-1
j_call: TRBJ2-7
clone_size: once
cdr3_aa: CSVVTGVFEQYF

v_call: TRBV10-3
j_call: TRBJ2-2
clone_size: NA
cdr3_aa: CAIRKGQGETNTGELFF

v_call: TRBV7-9
j_call: TRBJ2-3
clone_size: NA
cdr3_aa: CASSLTGSTDTQYF

v_call: TRBV9
j_call: TRBJ2-3
clone_size: NA
cdr3_aa: CASSATTDKSADTQYF

v_call: TRBV15
j_call: TRBJ2-1
clone_size: NA
cdr3_aa: CATSRDPSVSEQFF

v_call: TRBV14
j_call: TRBJ2-7
clone_size: NA
cdr3_aa: CASSQGTPHYEQYF

v_call: TRBV5-6
j_call: TRBJ1-5
clone_size: NA
cdr3_aa: CASSLTGPTAFSDQPQHF

v_call: TRBV5-4
j_call: TRBJ2-3
clone_size: few
cdr3_aa: CASSLAQGAVDTQYF

v_call: TRBV4-1
j_call: TRBJ2-1
clone_size: NA
cdr3_aa: CASSQDSGPYNEQFF

v_call: TRBV15
j_call: TRBJ1-5
clone_size: NA
cdr3_aa: CATSSASGYQPQHF

v_call: TRBV5-1
j_call: TRBJ1-1
clone_size: NA
cdr3_aa: CACQDGGWQNTEAFF

v_call: TRBV6-5
j_call: TRBJ2-6
clone_size: NA
cdr3_aa: CASSLKGGANVLTF

v_call: TRBV5-8
j_call: TRBJ2-7
clone_size: NA
cdr3_aa: CASSLRTTMIDEQYF

v_call: TRBV5-5
j_call: TRBJ2-3
clone_size: NA
cdr3_aa: CASSLTTREADTQYF

v_call: TRBV27
j_call: TRBJ2-7
clone_size: NA
cdr3_aa: CASSRDRAYEQYF

v_call: TRBV2
j_call: TRBJ1-5
clone_size: NA
cdr3_aa: CASTRDSLNQPQHF

v_call: TRBV11-2
j_call: TRBJ1-2
clone_size: NA
cdr3_aa: CASSPRQVDGYTF

v_call: TRBV7-2
j_call: TRBJ2-3
clone_size: NA
cdr3_aa: CASTPGQGVHTQYF

v_call: TRBV12-3/TRBV12-4
j_call: TRBJ1-3
clone_size: NA
cdr3_aa: CASSLGGNTIYF

v_call: TRBV7-9
j_call: TRBJ1-1
clone_size: NA
cdr3_aa: CASVGQGDTEAFF

v_call: TRBV18
j_call: TRBJ1-5
clone_size: NA
cdr3_aa: CASSRTGTAGNQPQHF

v_call: TRBV3-1/TRBV3-2
j_call: TRBJ2-7
clone_size: NA
cdr3_aa: CASSPFGQGPPYEQYF

v_call: TRBV6-5
j_call: TRBJ1-4
clone_size: NA
cdr3_aa: CASSWGGGSAAKLFF

v_call: TRBV5-1
j_call: TRBJ1-2
clone_size: NA
cdr3_aa: CASSLVAGPQGGYTF

v_call: TRBV5-4
j_call: TRBJ2-6
clone_size: many
cdr3_aa: CASSSGQASGANVLTF

v_call: TRBV19
j_call: TRBJ1-2
clone_size: NA
cdr3_aa: CASSIDLRYTF

v_call: TRBV27
j_call: TRBJ2-1
clone_size: NA
cdr3_aa: CASSPLRGQGPNEQFF